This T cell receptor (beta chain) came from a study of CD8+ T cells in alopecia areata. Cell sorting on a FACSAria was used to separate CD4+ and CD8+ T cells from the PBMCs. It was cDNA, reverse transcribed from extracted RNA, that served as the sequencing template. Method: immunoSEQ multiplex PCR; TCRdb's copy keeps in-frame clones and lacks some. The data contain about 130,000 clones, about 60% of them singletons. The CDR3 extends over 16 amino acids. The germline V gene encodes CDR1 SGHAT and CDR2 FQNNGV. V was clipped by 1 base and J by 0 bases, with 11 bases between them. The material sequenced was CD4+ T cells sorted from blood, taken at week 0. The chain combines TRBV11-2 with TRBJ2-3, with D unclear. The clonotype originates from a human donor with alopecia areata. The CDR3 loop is CASSLGQITSTDTQYF. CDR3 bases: TGTGCCAGCAGCTTAGGTCAGATAACTAGCACAGATACGCAGTATTTT.